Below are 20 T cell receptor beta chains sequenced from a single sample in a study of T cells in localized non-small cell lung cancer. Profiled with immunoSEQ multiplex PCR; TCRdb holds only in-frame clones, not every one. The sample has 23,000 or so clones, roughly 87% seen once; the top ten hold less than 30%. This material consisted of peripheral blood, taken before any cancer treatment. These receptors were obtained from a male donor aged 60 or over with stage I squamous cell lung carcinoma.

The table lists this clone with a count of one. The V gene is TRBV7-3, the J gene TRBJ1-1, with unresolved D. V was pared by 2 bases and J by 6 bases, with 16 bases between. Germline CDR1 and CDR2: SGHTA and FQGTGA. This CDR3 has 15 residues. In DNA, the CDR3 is TGTGCCAGCAGCTTAGCGGGGATTTCCCCAGCTGAAGCTTTCTTT. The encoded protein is CASSLAGISPAEAFF.

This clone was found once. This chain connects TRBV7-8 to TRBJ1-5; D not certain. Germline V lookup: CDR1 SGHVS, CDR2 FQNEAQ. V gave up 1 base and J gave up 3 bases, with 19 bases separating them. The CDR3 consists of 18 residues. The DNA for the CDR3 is TGTGCCAGCAGCTTAGGGGTAATAGGGCAGGCCACCAATCAGCCCCAGCATTTT. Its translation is CASSLGVIGQATNQPQHF.

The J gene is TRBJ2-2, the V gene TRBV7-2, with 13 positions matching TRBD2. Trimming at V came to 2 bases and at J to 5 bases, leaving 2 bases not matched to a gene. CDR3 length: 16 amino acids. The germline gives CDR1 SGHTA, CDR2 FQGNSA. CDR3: CASSLTSGRVTGELFF. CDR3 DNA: TGTGCCAGCAGCTTAACTAGCGGGAGGGTGACCGGGGAGCTGTTTTTT.

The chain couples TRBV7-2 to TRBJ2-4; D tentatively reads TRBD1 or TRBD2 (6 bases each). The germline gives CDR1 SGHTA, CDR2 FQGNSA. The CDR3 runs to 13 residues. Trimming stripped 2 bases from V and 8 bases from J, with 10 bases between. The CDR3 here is CASSLNRGDIQYF. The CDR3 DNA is TGTGCCAGCAGCTTAAATAGGGGGGACATTCAGTACTTC. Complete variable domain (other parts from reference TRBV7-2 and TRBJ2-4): GAGVSQSPSNKVTEKGKDVELRCDPISGHTALYWYRQSLGQGLEFLIYFQGNSAPDKSGLPSDRFSAERTGGSVSTLTIQRTQQEDSAVYLCASSLNRGDIQYFGAGTRLSVL.

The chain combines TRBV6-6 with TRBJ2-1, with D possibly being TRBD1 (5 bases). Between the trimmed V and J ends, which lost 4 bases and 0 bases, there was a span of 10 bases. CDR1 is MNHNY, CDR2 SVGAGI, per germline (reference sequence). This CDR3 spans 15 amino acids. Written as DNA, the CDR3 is TGTGCCAGCAGTTTGGACACTGGCTCCTACAATGAGCAGTTCTTC. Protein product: CASSLDTGSYNEQFF.

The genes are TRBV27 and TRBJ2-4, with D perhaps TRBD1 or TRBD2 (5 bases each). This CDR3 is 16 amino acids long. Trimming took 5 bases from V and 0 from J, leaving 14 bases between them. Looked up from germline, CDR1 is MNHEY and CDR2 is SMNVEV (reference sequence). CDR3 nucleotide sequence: TGTGCCAGCAGTCTTCTTAGTGGGGGAGCCAAAAACATTCAGTACTTC. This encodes CASSLLSGGAKNIQYF.

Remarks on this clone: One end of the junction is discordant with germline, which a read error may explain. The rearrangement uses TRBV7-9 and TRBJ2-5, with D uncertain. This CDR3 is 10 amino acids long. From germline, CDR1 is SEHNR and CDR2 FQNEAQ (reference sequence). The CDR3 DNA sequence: TGTGCCAGCAGTTTAGAGACCCAGTACTTC. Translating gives CASSLETQYF.

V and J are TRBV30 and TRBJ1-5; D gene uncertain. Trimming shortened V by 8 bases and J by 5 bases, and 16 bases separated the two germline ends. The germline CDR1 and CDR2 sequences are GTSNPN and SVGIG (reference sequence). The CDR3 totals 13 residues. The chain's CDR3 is CAVGRRVDQPQHF. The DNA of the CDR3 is TGTGCCGTTGGGCGAAGGGTGGATCAGCCCCAGCATTTT.

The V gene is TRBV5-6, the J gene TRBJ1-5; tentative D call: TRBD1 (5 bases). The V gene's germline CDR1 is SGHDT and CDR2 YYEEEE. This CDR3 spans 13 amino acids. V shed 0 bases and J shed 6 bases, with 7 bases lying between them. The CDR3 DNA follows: TGTGCCAGCAGCTTGGGGGGCCGTCAGCCCCAGCATTTT. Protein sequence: CASSLGGRQPQHF. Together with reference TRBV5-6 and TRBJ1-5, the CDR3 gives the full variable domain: DAGVTQSPTHLIKTRGQQVTLRCSPKSGHDTVSWYQQALGQGPQFIFQYYEEEERQRGNFPDRFSGHQFPNYSSELNVNALLLGDSALYLCASSLGGRQPQHFGDGTRLSIL.

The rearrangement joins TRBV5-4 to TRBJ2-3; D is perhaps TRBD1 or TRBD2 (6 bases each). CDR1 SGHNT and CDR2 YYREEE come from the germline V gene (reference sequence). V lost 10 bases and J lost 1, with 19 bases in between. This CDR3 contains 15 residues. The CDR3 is CAGGGREVGTDTQYF. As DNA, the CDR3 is TGTGCCGGAGGGGGGCGGGAAGTGGGCACAGATACGCAGTATTTT.

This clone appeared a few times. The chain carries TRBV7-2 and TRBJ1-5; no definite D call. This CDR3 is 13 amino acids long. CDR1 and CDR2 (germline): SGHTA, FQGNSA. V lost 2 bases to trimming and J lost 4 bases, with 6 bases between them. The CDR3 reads CASSLRRNQPQHF. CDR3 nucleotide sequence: TGTGCCAGCAGCTTAAGGCGGAATCAGCCCCAGCATTTT.

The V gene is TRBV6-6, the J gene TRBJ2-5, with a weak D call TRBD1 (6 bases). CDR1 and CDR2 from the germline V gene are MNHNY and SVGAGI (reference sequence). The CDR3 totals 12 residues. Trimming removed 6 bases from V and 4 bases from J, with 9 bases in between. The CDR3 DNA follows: TGTGCCAGCAGCTACAGGGTAGAGACCCAGTACTTC. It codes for CASSYRVETQYF.

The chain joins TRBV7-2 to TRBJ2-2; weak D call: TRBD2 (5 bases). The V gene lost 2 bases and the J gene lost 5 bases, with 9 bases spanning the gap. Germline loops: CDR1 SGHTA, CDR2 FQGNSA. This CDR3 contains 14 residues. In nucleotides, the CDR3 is TGTGCCAGCAGCTTAATGAGGGAGACCGGGGAGCTGTTTTTT. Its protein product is CASSLMRETGELFF. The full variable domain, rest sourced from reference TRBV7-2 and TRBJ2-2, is GAGVSQSPSNKVTEKGKDVELRCDPISGHTALYWYRQSLGQGLEFLIYFQGNSAPDKSGLPSDRFSAERTGGSVSTLTIQRTQQEDSAVYLCASSLMRETGELFFGEGSRLTVL.

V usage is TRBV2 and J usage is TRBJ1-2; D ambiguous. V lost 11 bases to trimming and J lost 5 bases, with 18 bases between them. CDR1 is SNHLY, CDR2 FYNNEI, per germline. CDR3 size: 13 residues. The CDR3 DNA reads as TGTGCCTGCCTGGGAAACAGACTTTATGGCTACACCTTC. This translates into CACLGNRLYGYTF.

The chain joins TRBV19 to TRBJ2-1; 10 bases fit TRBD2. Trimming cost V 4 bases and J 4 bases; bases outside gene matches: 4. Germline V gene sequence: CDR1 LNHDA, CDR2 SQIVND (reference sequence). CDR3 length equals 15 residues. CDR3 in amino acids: CASSRTSGSYNEQFF. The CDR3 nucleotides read TGTGCCAGTAGTAGGACTAGCGGATCTTACAATGAGCAGTTCTTC.

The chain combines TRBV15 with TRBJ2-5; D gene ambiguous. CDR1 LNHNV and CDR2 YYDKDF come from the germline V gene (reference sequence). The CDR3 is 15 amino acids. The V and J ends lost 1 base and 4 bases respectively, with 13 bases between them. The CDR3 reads CATSRVRGRRETQYF. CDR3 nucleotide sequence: TGTGCCACCAGCAGAGTCCGTGGGCGCAGAGAGACCCAGTACTTC.

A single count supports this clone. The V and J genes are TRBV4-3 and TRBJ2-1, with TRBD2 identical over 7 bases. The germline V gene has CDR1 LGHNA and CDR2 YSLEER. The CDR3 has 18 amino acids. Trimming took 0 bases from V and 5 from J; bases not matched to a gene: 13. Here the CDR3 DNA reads TGCGCCAGCAGCCAAGAGCCTCCCCGGGCGGGAGCCCACAATGAGCAGTTCTTC. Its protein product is CASSQEPPRAGAHNEQFF.

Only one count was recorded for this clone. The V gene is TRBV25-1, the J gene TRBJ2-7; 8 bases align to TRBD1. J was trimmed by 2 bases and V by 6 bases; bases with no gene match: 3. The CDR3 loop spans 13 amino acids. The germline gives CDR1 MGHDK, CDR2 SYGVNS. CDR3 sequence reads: CASSRQGTYEQYF. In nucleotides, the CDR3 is TGTGCCAGCAGCAGACAGGGGACCTACGAGCAGTACTTC.

The CDR3 loop is CASSFTNHLYF. Written as DNA, the CDR3 is TGTGCCAGCAGCTTCACCAATCACCTGTATTTT. The chain links TRBV7-2 to TRBJ2-3; D is unresolved. Germline-derived CDR1 and CDR2 are SGHTA and FQGNSA. The germline V and J ends were trimmed by 3 bases and 14 bases, with 12 bases remaining between them. The CDR3 is 11 amino acids.

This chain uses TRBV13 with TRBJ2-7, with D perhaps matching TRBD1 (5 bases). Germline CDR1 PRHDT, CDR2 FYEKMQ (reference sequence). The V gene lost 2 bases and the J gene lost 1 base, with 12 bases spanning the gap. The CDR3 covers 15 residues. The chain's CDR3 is CASSLRQLGSYEQYF. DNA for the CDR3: TGTGCCAGCAGCTTACGACAGCTGGGGTCCTACGAGCAGTACTTC. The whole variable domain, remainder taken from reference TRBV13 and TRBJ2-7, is AAGVIQSPRHLIKEKRETATLKCYPIPRHDTVYWYQQGPGQDPQFLISFYEKMQSDKGSIPDRFSAQQFSDYHSELNMSSLELGDSALYFCASSLRQLGSYEQYFGPGTRLTVT.